The following is a TCR beta chain sequence with its context. This clone was seen more than once but under ten times. Its antigen specificity is not known. No much larger clone exists at a distance of one base, and base qualities are not known. Genomic DNA was isolated using the Qiagen DNeasy kit from unsorted PBMCs as well as from negatively selected CD4+ and CD8+ fractions. TCR beta CDR3 regions were amplified by immunoSEQ multiplex PCR using primers annealing to V and J segments. Amplification bias was minimized using a synthetic immune receptor repertoire, and residual bias was removed computationally after sequencing. The authors' pipeline ran thus. Custom Python scripts were used to quantify repertoire diversity as the Shannon entropy index. Unsorted, CD4+ and CD8+ repertoires were analyzed separately, except in combined analyses where CD4+ and CD8+ sequences were merged in silico. A clone was considered expanded if an increase in frequency of at least 2-fold after treatment relative to C1D1 was found, and a pseudocount of 0.5 was applied to clones undetected at baseline. Singleton clones were defined as clones with 0 or 1 copy at C1D1, and non-singleton clones were defined as clones with 2 or more copies. Clones expanded in unsorted samples were assigned a CD4+, CD8+ or unknown annotation through matching of protein sequences in sorted samples from the same patient. Wilcoxon tests on paired samples were used to test changes in diversity from C1D1 to C4D1. Held by TCRdb, this immuneACCESS table contains in-frame sequences only and omits some clones. Under half of the omission traces to an unresolved V gene where checked; the cause of the rest is unknown. That table supplies the V and J calls and clone size; D and trimming were determined from the DNA. This sample lists over 25,000 clones; 70% were detected once. Jointly, the top ten make up roughly 15% of the sample.

These data belong to a study of PD-1 blockade in classical Hodgkin lymphoma (dated by TCRdb to 2019 to 2021). For the study in its entirety: Nivolumab dosing was 3 mg/kg intravenously every 2 weeks, continuing until either disease progression or unacceptable toxicity. The study used TCR beta sequencing and CyTOF to define a peripheral blood immune signature of response to PD-1 blockade in classical Hodgkin lymphoma.

This specimen's time point label, per the study, means: cycle 2 day 1 (C2D1) of nivolumab. Every trial patient had relapsed after autologous stem cell transplantation, and cohorts A, B and C differed in prior brentuximab vedotin exposure. The trial cohort included 50 to 70 patients with relapsed/refractory classical Hodgkin lymphoma, and each patient had a best overall response of complete response, partial response or progressive disease. Trial patients were treated with single-agent nivolumab in the multi-cohort phase II CheckMate 205 trial. An independent review committee assessed best overall response by applying the 2007 International Working Group response criteria. Trial PBMCs were collected just before the start of nivolumab (C1D1) and during therapy at cycle 2 day 1 and cycle 4 day 1. After peripheral blood was drawn into 8 mL Vacutainer Cell Preparation Tubes, PBMCs were isolated by centrifugation and then cryopreserved.

The CDR3 runs 15 amino acids, cysteine and phenylalanine included. Of all the DNA, just the CDR3 is kept, 45 bases in frame from base 1. Taken from the germline V gene, the CDR1 and CDR2 loops are MDHEN and SYDVKM. Trimming costs V 4 bases and J 4 bases, and their ends lie 14 bases apart. Summary of the overall study and its limitations: Lower diversity was observed in patients in whom nivolumab was started less than 1 year after ASCT, and these patients were excluded from later analyses so that confounding by immune reconstitution would be avoided. Baseline TCR diversity was reported to be lower in newly diagnosed patients than in healthy donors, and even lower in relapsed/refractory patients. The study covered only a single clinical trial cohort, and the causes of the repertoire differences, possibly disease activity or prior therapy, were still not defined. CD4+ but not CD8+ TCR diversity rose significantly by C4D1 (p=0.0027 vs p=0.16), most apparent in complete responders (p=0.02). Baseline diversity similar to that of newly diagnosed patients was observed in trial patients achieving complete response, whereas significantly lower diversity was observed in partial responders and progressors.

The V and J segments used are TRBV28 and TRBJ1-3; the D region possibly corresponds to TRBD1 (6 bases align). The sequence derives from a human donor with classical Hodgkin lymphoma. The source material was peripheral blood mononuclear cells (PBMCs), sampled before the second cycle of nivolumab. This receptor has the CDR3 CASSYRPGDGNTIYF. The nucleotides read TGTGCCAGCAGTTATAGGCCAGGGGACGGAAACACCATATATTTT.